These T cell receptor beta chains were read from a single sample in a study of T cell therapy after organ transplantation. These receptors have no known antigen. The assay was immunoSEQ multiplex PCR, and TCRdb's table has in-frame clones only and misses some. The table includes about 4,800 clones, 60% to 80% detected once. The sample consisted of CD8+ T cells from blood, taken after autologous CMV-specific T cell therapy. All receptors come from a human patient who had received a solid organ transplant and had CMV disease. A subset of T cells may come from the graft donor. Both conserved end residues are part of each CDR3. The D gene is left open where the match is weak.

d_gene: .
v_gene: TRBV2
j_gene: TRBJ2-1
CDR3aa: CASSDRFNEQFF

d_gene: .
v_gene: TRBV6-1
j_gene: TRBJ2-7
CDR3aa: CASRKGTGPYEQYF

d_gene: TRBD2
v_gene: TRBV7-6
j_gene: TRBJ2-1
CDR3aa: CASSRLAGGSYNEQFF

d_gene: TRBD1
v_gene: TRBV28
j_gene: TRBJ1-3
CDR3aa: CASSRNDRVFGNTIYF

d_gene: TRBD1
v_gene: TRBV6-4
j_gene: TRBJ2-2
CDR3aa: CASSAGQGNTGELFF

d_gene: .
v_gene: TRBV19
j_gene: TRBJ1-5
CDR3aa: CASSPLALEGNQPQHF

d_gene: TRBD1
v_gene: TRBV15
j_gene: TRBJ2-3
CDR3aa: CATSRVGTGTQDTQYF

d_gene: TRBD2
v_gene: TRBV4-1
j_gene: TRBJ2-1
CDR3aa: CASSQDPPRGRGDEQFF

d_gene: .
v_gene: TRBV4-1
j_gene: TRBJ2-3
CDR3aa: CASSQKFRAISTDTQYF

d_gene: .
v_gene: TRBV5-6
j_gene: TRBJ1-1
CDR3aa: CASSFGGTEAFF

d_gene: .
v_gene: TRBV6-4
j_gene: TRBJ2-1
CDR3aa: CASSEGDTYNEQFF

d_gene: .
v_gene: TRBV27
j_gene: TRBJ2-7
CDR3aa: CASSLTSHRDGSYEQYF

d_gene: .
v_gene: TRBV6-5
j_gene: TRBJ1-2
CDR3aa: CASSYSNLGGEGYTF

d_gene: .
v_gene: TRBV4-3
j_gene: TRBJ1-4
CDR3aa: CASSHYGREGYGEKLFF

d_gene: .
v_gene: TRBV6-5
j_gene: TRBJ2-2
CDR3aa: CASSKTVWNTGELFF

d_gene: .
v_gene: TRBV5-6
j_gene: TRBJ1-1
CDR3aa: CASSLVPGGTEAFF

d_gene: .
v_gene: TRBV4-1
j_gene: .
CDR3aa: CASSQDVGGFYEQYF

d_gene: TRBD1
v_gene: TRBV14
j_gene: TRBJ2-7
CDR3aa: CASSRTGTGPLEQYF

d_gene: TRBD2
v_gene: TRBV7-9
j_gene: TRBJ2-3
CDR3aa: CASSLAETSADTQYF

d_gene: .
v_gene: TRBV9
j_gene: TRBJ1-1
CDR3aa: CASSGVEGSPEAFF

d_gene: .
v_gene: TRBV5-1
j_gene: TRBJ2-7
CDR3aa: CASSLAGQPSSYEQYF

d_gene: TRBD1
v_gene: TRBV4-2
j_gene: TRBJ1-5
CDR3aa: CASSSGGGGNQPQHF

d_gene: TRBD1
v_gene: TRBV2
j_gene: TRBJ1-1
CDR3aa: CASSEGRGTGWKTTEAFF

d_gene: TRBD1
v_gene: TRBV29-1
j_gene: TRBJ2-7
CDR3aa: CSVEEFGTGGSYEQYF

d_gene: TRBD2
v_gene: TRBV4-3
j_gene: TRBJ2-1
CDR3aa: CASSQFIAGDFSNEQFF

d_gene: TRBD2
v_gene: TRBV27
j_gene: TRBJ2-7
CDR3aa: CASGTSGTYEQYF

d_gene: .
v_gene: TRBV28
j_gene: TRBJ2-1
CDR3aa: CASSYRDSAYNEQFF

d_gene: TRBD2
v_gene: TRBV4-1
j_gene: TRBJ2-7
CDR3aa: CASSLSASGRAREQYF

d_gene: .
v_gene: TRBV27
j_gene: TRBJ2-3
CDR3aa: CASSPGGGLGTDTQYF

d_gene: .
v_gene: TRBV2
j_gene: TRBJ1-2
CDR3aa: CASSETAGKHYGYTF

d_gene: .
v_gene: TRBV5-4
j_gene: TRBJ2-7
CDR3aa: CASSLAGPFPYEQYF

d_gene: .
v_gene: TRBV6-1
j_gene: TRBJ1-2
CDR3aa: CASSELGTGYYGYTF

d_gene: TRBD1
v_gene: TRBV2
j_gene: TRBJ1-1
CDR3aa: CASSDTGENTEAFF

d_gene: .
v_gene: TRBV6-6
j_gene: TRBJ1-3
CDR3aa: CASSLRSGNTIYF

d_gene: .
v_gene: TRBV4-1
j_gene: TRBJ2-7
CDR3aa: CASSQEGRAGDEQYF

d_gene: TRBD2
v_gene: TRBV10-3
j_gene: TRBJ2-7
CDR3aa: CAISEEGGRANYEQYF

d_gene: .
v_gene: TRBV27
j_gene: TRBJ2-2
CDR3aa: CASSWTVTGELFF

d_gene: .
v_gene: TRBV28
j_gene: TRBJ2-7
CDR3aa: CASTPVQGIFYEQYF

d_gene: TRBD2
v_gene: TRBV19
j_gene: TRBJ2-1
CDR3aa: CASSNSGSSYNEQFF

d_gene: .
v_gene: TRBV7-8
j_gene: TRBJ2-7
CDR3aa: CASSQEGDRTYEQYF

d_gene: .
v_gene: TRBV20-1
j_gene: TRBJ2-1
CDR3aa: CSWWVNEQFF

d_gene: .
v_gene: TRBV6-6
j_gene: TRBJ2-6
CDR3aa: CASSPTRPGANVLTF

d_gene: TRBD1
v_gene: TRBV19
j_gene: TRBJ2-1
CDR3aa: CASSPSTAGQGSEQFF

d_gene: .
v_gene: TRBV2
j_gene: TRBJ2-5
CDR3aa: CAREGELQETQYF

d_gene: TRBD2
v_gene: TRBV6-5
j_gene: TRBJ2-7
CDR3aa: CATLGRGGSSYEQYF

d_gene: .
v_gene: TRBV10-3
j_gene: TRBJ1-3
CDR3aa: CAIIDGPGNTIYF

d_gene: TRBD1
v_gene: TRBV11-3
j_gene: TRBJ1-1
CDR3aa: CASSFHDRGLLTEAFF

d_gene: TRBD1
v_gene: TRBV7-2
j_gene: TRBJ1-1
CDR3aa: CASSLEGNRGEAFF

d_gene: .
v_gene: TRBV4-1
j_gene: TRBJ2-3
CDR3aa: CASSPDDFTDTQYF